This T cell receptor beta chain was recovered during a study of T cell changes during pregnancy in multiple sclerosis. The assay was immunoSEQ multiplex PCR, and TCRdb's table has in-frame clones only and misses some. The sample carries under 25,000 clones, around 85% recorded once. The J segment lost 5 bases and the V segment lost 5 bases, leaving 11 bases of the junction unmatched. The CDR3 runs 16 residues. The germline V gene has CDR1 MNHEY and CDR2 SMNVEV (reference sequence). The origin of this receptor is a female donor with multiple sclerosis, enrolled in a pregnancy study. This specimen was CD8+ T cells from peripheral blood mononuclear cells, taken before pregnancy. This rearrangement joins TRBV27 to TRBJ2-1; TRBD2 agrees at 8 bases. For the CDR3, the DNA is TGTGCCAGCAGTCCCGGGACTAGGTACGATGACAATGAGCAGTTCTTC. Amino acids: CASSPGTRYDDNEQFF.